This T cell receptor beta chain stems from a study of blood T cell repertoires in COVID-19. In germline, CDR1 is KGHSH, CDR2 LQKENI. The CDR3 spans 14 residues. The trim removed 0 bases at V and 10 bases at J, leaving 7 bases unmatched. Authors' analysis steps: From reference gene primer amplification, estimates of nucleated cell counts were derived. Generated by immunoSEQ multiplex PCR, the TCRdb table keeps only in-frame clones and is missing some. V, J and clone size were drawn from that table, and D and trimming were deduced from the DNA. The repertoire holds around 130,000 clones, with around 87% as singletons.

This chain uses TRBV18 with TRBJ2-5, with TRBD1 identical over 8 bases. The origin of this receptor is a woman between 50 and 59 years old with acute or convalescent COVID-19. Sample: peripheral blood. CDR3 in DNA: TGTGCCAGCTCACCACCGAGTGACAGGGGAATCCAGTACTTC. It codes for CASSPPSDRGIQYF.